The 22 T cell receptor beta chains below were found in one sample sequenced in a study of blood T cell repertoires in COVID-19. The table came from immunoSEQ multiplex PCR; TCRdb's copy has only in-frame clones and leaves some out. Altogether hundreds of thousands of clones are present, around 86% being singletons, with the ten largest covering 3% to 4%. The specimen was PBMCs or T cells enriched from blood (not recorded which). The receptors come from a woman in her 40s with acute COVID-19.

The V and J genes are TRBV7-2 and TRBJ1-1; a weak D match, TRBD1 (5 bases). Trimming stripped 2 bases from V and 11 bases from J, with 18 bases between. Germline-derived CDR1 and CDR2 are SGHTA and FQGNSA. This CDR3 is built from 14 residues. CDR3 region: CASSLTLTGLGAFF. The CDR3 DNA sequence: TGTGCCAGCAGCTTAACGCTTACAGGTCTCGGGGCTTTCTTT.

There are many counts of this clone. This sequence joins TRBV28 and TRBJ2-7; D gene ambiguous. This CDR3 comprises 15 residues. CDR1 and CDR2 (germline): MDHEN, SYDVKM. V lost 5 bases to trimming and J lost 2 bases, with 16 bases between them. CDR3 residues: CASSVSGMVTYEQYF. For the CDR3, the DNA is TGTGCCAGCAGTGTCTCAGGAATGGTTACCTACGAGCAGTACTTC. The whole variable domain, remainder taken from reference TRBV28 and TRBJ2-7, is DVKVTQSSRYLVKRTGEKVFLECVQDMDHENMFWYRQDPGLGLRLIYFSYDVKMKEKGDIPEGYSVSREKKERFSLILESASTNQTSMYLCASSVSGMVTYEQYFGPGTRLTVT.

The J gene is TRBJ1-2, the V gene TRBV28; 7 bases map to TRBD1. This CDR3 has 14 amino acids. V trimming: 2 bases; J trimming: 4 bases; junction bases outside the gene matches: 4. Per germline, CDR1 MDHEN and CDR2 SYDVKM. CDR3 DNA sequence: TGTGCCAGCAGTTTAGGTACAGGGGTCTATGGCTACACCTTC. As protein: CASSLGTGVYGYTF.

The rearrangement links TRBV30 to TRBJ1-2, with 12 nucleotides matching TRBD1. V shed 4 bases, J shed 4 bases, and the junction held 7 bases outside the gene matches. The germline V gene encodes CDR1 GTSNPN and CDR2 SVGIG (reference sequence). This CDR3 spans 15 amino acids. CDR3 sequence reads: CAWKPPGQGAYGYTF. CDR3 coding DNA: TGTGCCTGGAAACCCCCGGGACAGGGGGCCTATGGCTACACCTTC.

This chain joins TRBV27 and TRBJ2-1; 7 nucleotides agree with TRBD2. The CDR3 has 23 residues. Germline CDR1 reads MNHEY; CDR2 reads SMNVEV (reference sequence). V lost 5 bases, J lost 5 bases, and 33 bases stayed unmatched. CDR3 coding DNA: TGTGCCAGCAGTAAAATTCCTGCCGGGGGGTCTTTTCCGTTGCGGGATAAGAACAATGAGCAGTTCTTC. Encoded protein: CASSKIPAGGSFPLRDKNNEQFF.

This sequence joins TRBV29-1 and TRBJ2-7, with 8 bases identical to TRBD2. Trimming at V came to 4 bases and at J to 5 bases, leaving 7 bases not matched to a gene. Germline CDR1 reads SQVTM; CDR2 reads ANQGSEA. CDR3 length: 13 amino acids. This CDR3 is CSVAGTSPHEQYF. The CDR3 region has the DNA TGCAGCGTTGCCGGGACTAGTCCGCACGAGCAGTACTTC.

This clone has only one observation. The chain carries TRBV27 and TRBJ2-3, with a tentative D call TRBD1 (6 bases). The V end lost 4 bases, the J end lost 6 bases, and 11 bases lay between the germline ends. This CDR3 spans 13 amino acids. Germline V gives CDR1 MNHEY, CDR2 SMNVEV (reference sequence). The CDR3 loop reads CASSSDSLDTQYF. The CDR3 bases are TGTGCCAGCAGTTCGGACAGTTTGGATACGCAGTATTTT.

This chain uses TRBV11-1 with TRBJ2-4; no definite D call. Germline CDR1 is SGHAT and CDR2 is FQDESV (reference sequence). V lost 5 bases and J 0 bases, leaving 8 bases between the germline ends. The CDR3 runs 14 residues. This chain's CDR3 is CASSPGLAKNIQYF. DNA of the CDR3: TGTGCCAGCAGCCCAGGATTAGCCAAAAACATTCAGTACTTC.

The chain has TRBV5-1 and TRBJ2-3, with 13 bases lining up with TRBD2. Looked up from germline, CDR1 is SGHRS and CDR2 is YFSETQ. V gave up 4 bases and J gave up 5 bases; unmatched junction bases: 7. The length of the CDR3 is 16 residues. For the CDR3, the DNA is TGCGCCAGCAGCGAGGGGACTAGCGGGACGAGAGATACGCAGTATTTT. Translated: CASSEGTSGTRDTQYF.

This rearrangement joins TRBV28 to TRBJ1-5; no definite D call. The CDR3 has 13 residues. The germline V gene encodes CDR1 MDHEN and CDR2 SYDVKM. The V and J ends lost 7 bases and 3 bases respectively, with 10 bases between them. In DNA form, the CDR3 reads TGTGCCAGCACGAGGCAGACCAATCAGCCCCAGCATTTT. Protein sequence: CASTRQTNQPQHF.

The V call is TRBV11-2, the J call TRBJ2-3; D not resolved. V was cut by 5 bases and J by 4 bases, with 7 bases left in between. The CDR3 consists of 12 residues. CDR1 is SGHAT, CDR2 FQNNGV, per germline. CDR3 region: CASSTVADTQYF. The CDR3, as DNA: TGTGCCAGCAGCACGGTGGCAGATACGCAGTATTTT.

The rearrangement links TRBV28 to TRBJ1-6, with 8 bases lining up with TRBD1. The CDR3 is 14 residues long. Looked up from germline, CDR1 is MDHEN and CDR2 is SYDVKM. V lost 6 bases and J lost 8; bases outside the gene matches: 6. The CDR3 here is CASSEQGGYSPLHF. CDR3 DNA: TGTGCCAGCAGCGAACAGGGGGGGTATTCACCCCTCCACTTT.

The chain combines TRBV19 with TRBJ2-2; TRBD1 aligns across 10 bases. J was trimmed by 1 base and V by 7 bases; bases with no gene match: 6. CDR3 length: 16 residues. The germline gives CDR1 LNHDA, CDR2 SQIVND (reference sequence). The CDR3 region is CASKGTGVGNTGELFF. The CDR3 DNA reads TGTGCCAGTAAAGGGACAGGGGTCGGGAACACCGGGGAGCTGTTTTTT. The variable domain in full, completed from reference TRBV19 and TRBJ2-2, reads DGGITQSPKYLFRKEGQNVTLSCEQNLNHDAMYWYRQDPGQGLRLIYYSQIVNDFQKGDIAEGYSVSREKKESFPLTVTSAQKNPTAFYLCASKGTGVGNTGELFFGEGSRLTVL.

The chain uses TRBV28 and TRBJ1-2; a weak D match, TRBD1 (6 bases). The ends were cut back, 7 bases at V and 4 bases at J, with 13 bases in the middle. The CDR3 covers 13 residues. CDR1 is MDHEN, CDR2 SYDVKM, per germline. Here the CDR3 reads CASTLRGTYGYTF. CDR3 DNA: TGTGCCAGCACCCTGAGGGGGACCTATGGCTACACCTTC.

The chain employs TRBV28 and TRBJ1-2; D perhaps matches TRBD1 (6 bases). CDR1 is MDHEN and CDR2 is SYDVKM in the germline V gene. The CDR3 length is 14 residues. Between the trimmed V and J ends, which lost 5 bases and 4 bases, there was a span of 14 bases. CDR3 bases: TGTGCCAGCAGTCCGGCGGGGGCGAGCTATGGCTACACCTTC. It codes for CASSPAGASYGYTF.

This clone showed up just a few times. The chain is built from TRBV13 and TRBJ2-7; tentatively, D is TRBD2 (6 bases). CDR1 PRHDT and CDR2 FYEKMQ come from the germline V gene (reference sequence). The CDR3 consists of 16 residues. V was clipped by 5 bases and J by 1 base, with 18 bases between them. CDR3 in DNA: TGTGCCAGCAGCAGAGAACAGGTTGGGGGGTCCTACGAGCAGTACTTC. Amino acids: CASSREQVGGSYEQYF.

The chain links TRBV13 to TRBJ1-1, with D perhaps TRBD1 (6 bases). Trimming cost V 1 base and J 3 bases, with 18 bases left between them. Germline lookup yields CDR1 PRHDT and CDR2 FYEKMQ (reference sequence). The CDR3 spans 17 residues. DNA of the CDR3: TGTGCCAGCAGCTTAGAATCGGCAGGGGAATGGGACACTGAAGCTTTCTTT. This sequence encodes CASSLESAGEWDTEAFF.

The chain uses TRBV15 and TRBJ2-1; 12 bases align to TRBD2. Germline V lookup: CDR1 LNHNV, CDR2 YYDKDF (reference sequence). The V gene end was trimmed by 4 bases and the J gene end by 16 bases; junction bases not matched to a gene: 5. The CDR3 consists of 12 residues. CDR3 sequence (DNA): TGTGCCACCAGCACGACTAGCGGGAGTGACTTCTTC. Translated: CATSTTSGSDFF.

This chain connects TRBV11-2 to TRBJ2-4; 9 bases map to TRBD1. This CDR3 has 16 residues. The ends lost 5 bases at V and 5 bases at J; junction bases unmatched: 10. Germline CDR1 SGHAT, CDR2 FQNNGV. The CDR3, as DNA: TGTGCCAGCAGCGTAGGCTGGGGACAGGGAGAAAACATTCAGTACTTC. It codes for CASSVGWGQGENIQYF.

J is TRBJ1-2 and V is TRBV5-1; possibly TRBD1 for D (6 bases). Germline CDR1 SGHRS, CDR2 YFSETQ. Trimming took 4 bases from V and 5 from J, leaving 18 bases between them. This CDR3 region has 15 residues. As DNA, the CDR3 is TGCGCCAGCAGCGTCGGACAGACCGTCAATTATGGCTACACCTTC. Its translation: CASSVGQTVNYGYTF.

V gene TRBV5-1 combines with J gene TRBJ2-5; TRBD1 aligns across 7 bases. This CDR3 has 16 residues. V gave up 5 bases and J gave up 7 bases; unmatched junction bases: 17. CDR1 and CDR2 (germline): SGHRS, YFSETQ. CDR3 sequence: CASRHADRARDGTQYF. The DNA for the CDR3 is TGCGCCAGCAGACACGCAGACAGGGCCCGGGACGGGACCCAGTACTTC. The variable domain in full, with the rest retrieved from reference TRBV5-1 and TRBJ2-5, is KAGVTQTPRYLIKTRGQQVTLSCSPISGHRSVSWYQQTPGQGLQFLFEYFSETQRNKGNFPGRFSGRQFSNSRSEMNVSTLELGDSALYLCASRHADRARDGTQYFGPGTRLLVL.

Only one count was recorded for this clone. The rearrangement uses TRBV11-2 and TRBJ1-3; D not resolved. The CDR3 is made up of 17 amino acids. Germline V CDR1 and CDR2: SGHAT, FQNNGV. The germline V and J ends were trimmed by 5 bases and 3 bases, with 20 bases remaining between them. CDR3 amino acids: CASSPHRGGIGGNTIYF. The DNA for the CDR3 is TGTGCCAGCAGCCCTCACCGGGGAGGGATAGGTGGAAACACCATATATTTT.